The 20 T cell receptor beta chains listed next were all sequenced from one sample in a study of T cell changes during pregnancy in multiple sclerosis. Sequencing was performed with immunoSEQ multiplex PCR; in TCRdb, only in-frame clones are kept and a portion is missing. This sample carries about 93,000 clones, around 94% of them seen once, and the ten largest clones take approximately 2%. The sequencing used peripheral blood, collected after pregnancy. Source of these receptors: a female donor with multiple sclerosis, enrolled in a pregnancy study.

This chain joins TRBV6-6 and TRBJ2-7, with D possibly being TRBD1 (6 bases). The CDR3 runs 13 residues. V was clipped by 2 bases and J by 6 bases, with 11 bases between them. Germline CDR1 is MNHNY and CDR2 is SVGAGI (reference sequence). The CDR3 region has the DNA TGTGCCAGCAGTTACCTAGAAGGGGGCGAGCAGTACTTC. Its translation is CASSYLEGGEQYF.

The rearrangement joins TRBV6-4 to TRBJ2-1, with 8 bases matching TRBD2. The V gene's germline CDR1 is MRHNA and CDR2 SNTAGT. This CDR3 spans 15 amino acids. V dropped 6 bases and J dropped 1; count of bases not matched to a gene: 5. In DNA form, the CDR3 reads TGTGCCAGCAGCGTACTAGCGGATTCCTACAATGAGCAGTTCTTC. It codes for CASSVLADSYNEQFF.

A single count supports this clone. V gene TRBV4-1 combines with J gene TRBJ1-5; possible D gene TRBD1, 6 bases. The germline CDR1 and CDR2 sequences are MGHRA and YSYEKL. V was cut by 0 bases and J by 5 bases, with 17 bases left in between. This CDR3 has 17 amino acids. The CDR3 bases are TGCGCCAGCAGCCAAGATAGTTACAGGGAATTGGATCAGCCCCAGCATTTT. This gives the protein CASSQDSYRELDQPQHF.

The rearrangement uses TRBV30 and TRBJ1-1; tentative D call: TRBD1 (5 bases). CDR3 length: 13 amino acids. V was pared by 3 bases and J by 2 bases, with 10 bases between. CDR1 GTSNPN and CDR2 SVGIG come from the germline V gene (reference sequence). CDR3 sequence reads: CAWRSRANTEAFF. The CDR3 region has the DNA TGTGCCTGGAGATCCAGGGCCAACACTGAAGCTTTCTTT.

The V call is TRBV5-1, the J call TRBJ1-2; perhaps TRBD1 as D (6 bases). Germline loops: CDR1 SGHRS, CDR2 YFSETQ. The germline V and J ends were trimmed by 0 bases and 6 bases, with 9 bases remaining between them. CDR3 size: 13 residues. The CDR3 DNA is TGCGCCAGCAGCTTGGCGGCAGGGGATGGCTACACCTTC. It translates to CASSLAAGDGYTF.

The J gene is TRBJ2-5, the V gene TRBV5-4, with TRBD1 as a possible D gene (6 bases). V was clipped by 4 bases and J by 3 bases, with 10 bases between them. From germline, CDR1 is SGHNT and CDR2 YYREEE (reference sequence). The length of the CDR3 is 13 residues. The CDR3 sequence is CASSLQGEETQYF. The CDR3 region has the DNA TGTGCCAGCAGCCTACAGGGAGAAGAGACCCAGTACTTC.

The CDR3 bases are TGTGCCAGCACCAATCCAATCGGTACGGGAAATTACGAGCAGTACTTC. It is translated as CASTNPIGTGNYEQYF. The rearrangement links TRBV7-9 to TRBJ2-7; a weak D match, TRBD2 (5 bases). Germline values: CDR1 SEHNR, CDR2 FQNEAQ (reference sequence). V lost 7 bases and J lost 4, with 23 bases in between. The CDR3 covers 16 residues.

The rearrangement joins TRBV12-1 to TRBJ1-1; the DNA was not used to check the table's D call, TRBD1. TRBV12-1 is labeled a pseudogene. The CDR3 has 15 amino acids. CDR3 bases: TGTGCCAGCAGACCAATCACAGGGCACCAGCCTGAAGCTTTCTTT. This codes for CASRPITGHQPEAFF.

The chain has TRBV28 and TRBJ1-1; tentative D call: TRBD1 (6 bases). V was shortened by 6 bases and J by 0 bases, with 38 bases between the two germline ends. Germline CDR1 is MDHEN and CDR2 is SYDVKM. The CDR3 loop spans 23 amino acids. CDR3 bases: TGTGCCAGCAGAGAACAAGTGGGGAAAGGGCTTTATCAGGGGAACCACATGAACACTGAAGCTTTCTTT. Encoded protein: CASREQVGKGLYQGNHMNTEAFF.

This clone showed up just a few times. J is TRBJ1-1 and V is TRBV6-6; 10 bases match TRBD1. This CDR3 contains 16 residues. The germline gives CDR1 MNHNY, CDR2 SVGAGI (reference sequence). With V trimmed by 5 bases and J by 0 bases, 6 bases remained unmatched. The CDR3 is CASSQGQGSMNTEAFF. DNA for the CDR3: TGTGCCAGCAGTCAGGGACAGGGGTCGATGAACACTGAAGCTTTCTTT.

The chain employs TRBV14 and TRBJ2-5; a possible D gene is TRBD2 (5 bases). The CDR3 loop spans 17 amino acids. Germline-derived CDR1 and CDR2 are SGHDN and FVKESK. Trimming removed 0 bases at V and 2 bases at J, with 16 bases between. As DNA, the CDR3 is TGTGCCAGCAGCCAAGATCCTGAGCGGAAGAGACAAGAGACCCAGTACTTC. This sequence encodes CASSQDPERKRQETQYF.

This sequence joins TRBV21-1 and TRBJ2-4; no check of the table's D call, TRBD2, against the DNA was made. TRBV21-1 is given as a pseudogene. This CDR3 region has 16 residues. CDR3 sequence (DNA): TGTGCCAGCAAAAAGGGGAGGGTCGAGGCCAAAAACATTCAGTACTTC. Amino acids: CASKKGRVEAKNIQYF.

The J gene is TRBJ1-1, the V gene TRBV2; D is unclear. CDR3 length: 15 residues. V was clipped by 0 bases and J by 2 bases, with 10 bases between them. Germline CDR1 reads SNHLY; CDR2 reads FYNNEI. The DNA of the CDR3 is TGTGCCAGCAGTGAAGCACAGATACTTAACACTGAAGCTTTCTTT. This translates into CASSEAQILNTEAFF.

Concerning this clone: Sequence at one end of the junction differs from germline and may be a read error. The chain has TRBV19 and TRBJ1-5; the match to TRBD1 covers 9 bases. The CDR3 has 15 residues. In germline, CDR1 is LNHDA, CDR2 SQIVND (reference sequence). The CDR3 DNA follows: TGTGCCAGTAGTACCTCGGCGGGACAGGGTCGGACGAGGGGATTT. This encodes CASSTSAGQGRTRGF. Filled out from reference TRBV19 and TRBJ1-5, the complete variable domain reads DGGITQSPKYLFRKEGQNVTLSCEQNLNHDAMYWYRQDPGQGLRLIYYSQIVNDFQKGDIAEGYSVSREKKESFPLTVTSAQKNPTAFYLCASSTSAGQGRTRGFGDGTRLSIL.

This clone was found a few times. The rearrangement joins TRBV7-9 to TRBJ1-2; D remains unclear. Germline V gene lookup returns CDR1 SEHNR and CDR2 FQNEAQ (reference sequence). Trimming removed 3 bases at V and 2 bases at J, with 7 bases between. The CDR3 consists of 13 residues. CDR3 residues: CASSFGRNYGYTF. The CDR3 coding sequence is TGTGCCAGCAGCTTTGGCAGGAACTATGGCTACACCTTC. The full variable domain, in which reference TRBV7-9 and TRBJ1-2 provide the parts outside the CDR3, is DTGVSQNPRHKITKRGQNVTFRCDPISEHNRLYWYRQTLGQGPEFLTYFQNEAQLEKSRLLSDRFSAERPKGSFSTLEIQRTEQGDSAMYLCASSFGRNYGYTFGSGTRLTVV.

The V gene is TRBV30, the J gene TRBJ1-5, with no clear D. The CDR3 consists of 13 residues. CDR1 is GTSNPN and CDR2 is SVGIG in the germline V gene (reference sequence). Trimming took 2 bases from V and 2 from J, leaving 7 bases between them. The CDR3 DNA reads TGTGCCTGGAGTCGTAGCGGCAATCAGCCCCAGCATTTT. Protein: CAWSRSGNQPQHF.

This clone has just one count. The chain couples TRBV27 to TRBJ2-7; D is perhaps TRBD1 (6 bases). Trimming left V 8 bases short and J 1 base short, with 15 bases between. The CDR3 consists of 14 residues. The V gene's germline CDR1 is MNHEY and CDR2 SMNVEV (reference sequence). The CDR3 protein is CASWHTGMSYEQYF. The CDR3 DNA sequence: TGTGCCAGCTGGCATACAGGGATGTCCTACGAGCAGTACTTC.

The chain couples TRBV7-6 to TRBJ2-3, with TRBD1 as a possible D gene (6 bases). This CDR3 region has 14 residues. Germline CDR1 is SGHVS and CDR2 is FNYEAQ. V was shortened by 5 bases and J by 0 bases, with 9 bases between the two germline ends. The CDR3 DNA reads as TGTGCCAGCAGCATGGGACATAGCACAGATACGCAGTATTTT. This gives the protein CASSMGHSTDTQYF.

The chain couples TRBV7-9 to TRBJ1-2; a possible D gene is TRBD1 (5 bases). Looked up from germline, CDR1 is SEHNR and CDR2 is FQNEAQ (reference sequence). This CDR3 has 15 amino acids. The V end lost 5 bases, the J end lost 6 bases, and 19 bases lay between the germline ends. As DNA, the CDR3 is TGTGCCAGCAGCCCAGCGGGGGGGGAGAGAAATGGCTACACCTTC. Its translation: CASSPAGGERNGYTF. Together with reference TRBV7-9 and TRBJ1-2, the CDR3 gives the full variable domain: DTGVSQNPRHKITKRGQNVTFRCDPISEHNRLYWYRQTLGQGPEFLTYFQNEAQLEKSRLLSDRFSAERPKGSFSTLEIQRTEQGDSAMYLCASSPAGGERNGYTFGSGTRLTVV.

The chain's CDR3 is CASSILVGTGQETQYF. The CDR3 DNA reads TGTGCCAGTAGTATTCTGGTCGGGACAGGGCAAGAGACCCAGTACTTC. The J gene is TRBJ2-5, the V gene TRBV19; 9 bases align to TRBD1. The germline V gene encodes CDR1 LNHDA and CDR2 SQIVND (reference sequence). This CDR3 comprises 16 residues. V shed 3 bases and J 2 bases; nucleotides not matched to a gene: 7.